The sequence of this T cell receptor (beta chain) was determined in a study of human T cells and chemical hapten exposure. Study summary: For the roughly 26-week duration of the study, patients were given weekly doses of diphenylcyclopropenone on the scalp.

Regarding time point: patch test 3, about 24 weeks after DPC sensitization. Documented treatment: therapeutic diphenylcyclopropenone sensitization with weekly scalp DPC. Blood, whole and unfractionated, served as the source for total RNA extraction. This clonotype was recorded a few times. Germline lookup yields CDR1 KGHDR and CDR2 SFDVKD. V shed 6 bases and J shed 7 bases, with 8 bases lying between them. This CDR3 has 11 amino acids. Individual cDNA molecules had unique molecular identifiers attached to them by the library. TCRdb used MiXCR to reprocess the RACE reads, holding one entry per CDR3 protein. The data show tens of thousands of distinct CDR3 sequences, 13% seen once.

This receptor was taken from a woman aged 50 to 60 with alopecia areata. Some clones in this sample may be carry-over from other donors' samples. The sequencing used whole blood, collected in connection with sensitization to the hapten diphenylcyclopropenone (DPC). The chain is built from TRBV24-1 and TRBJ1-2, with unresolved D. CDR3 bases: TGTGCCACCAGTTCCCCCGCTGGCTACACCTTC. Translated, it gives CATSSPAGYTF.